The T cell receptor (beta chain) described here comes from a study of blood T cell repertoires in COVID-19 (dated by TCRdb to the early 2020s). About the study as a whole: The collaborator samples originated in the United States, Italy and Spain and spanned the acute and convalescent phases of COVID-19. The material from the prospective study consisted of cDNA or gDNA derived from T cells, B-cell-depleted T cells, or PBMCs. Deeply sampled blood TCRbeta repertoires from subjects exposed to, actively infected with, or recovered from COVID-19 were included in the dataset. The repertoires were released in a freely available public database meant as a resource for research on the immune response to SARS-CoV-2. The samples were drawn from two sources: the first 160 participants of the ongoing ImmuneRACE study, and fewer than 1,500 subjects contributed by 6 global collaborators. Nearly every sample came with metadata listing a de-identified subject ID, COVID-19 status, age in years and sex. Where HLA class I and class II types were available, the types were taken from metadata supplied by the sample provider, not from assay-based typing. Broad study findings and their caveats: The amount of clinical and demographic metadata varied by source and participant and was provided uncurated.

Each collaborating institution followed its own protocols to collect whole blood in K2EDTA tubes. For TCRbeta analysis, collaborators shipped samples in one of three forms: frozen whole blood, isolated PBMCs, or DNA extracted from either of those sample types. TCRbeta CDR3 regions were amplified from genomic DNA by means of the immunoSEQ Assay, a bias-controlled multiplex PCR. Turning to the authors' computational methods: The number of nucleated cells in each sample was estimated from the amplification of reference gene primers within the assay. Sequence reads were collapsed and filtered to measure the absolute abundance of every unique TCRbeta CDR3 rearrangement. For each sample, productive Simpson clonality was calculated as the square root of Simpson's diversity index across productive rearrangements. TCRdb obtained this table from immuneACCESS and retained in-frame rearrangements with V and J assigned. These tables miss some clones; where compared with another copy, unresolved V genes account for less than half of the shortfall, and the remainder is unexplained. Clone size and V and J calls were adopted from that table, with D and trimming inferred from the DNA. The sample includes 50,000 to 65,000 clones, with roughly four fifths observed a single time. 4% to 5.5% of the sample rests with the top ten.

Ends trimmed: V by 0 bases, J by 0 bases; bases unmatched to a gene: 0. The CDR3, from cysteine to phenylalanine, totals 15 residues. This entry keeps only the CDR3 DNA: 45 bases, framed from base 1. The germline V gene supplies CDR1 SGHDT and CDR2 YYEEEE. About this clone itself: Its antigen is still unknown. Within one base of it there is no much larger clone, and no base qualities were kept.

Sequenced: peripheral blood. This TCR was recovered from a woman aged 55-70 years with acute or convalescent COVID-19. In this chain, TRBV5-6 is recombined with TRBJ2-1; 7 nucleotides in the junction match TRBD2. Read as DNA, the sequence is TGTGCCAGCAGCTTGGGCGGGAGCTCCTACAATGAGCAGTTCTTC. Translation gives CASSLGGSSYNEQFF.